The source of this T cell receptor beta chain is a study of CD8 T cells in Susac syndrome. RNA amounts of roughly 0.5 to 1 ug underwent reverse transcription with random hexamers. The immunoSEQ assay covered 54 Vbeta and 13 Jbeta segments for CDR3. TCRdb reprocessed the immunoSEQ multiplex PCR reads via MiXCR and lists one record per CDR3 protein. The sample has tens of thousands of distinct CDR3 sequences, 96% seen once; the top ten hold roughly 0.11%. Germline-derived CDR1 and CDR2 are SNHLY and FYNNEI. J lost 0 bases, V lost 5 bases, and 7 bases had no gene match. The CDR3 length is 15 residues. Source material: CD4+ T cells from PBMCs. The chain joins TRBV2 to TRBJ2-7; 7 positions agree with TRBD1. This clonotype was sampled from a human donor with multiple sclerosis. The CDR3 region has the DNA TGTGCCAGCAGTAAGGACAGGTCCCTCTCCTACGAGCAGTACTTC. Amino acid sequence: CASSKDRSLSYEQYF.